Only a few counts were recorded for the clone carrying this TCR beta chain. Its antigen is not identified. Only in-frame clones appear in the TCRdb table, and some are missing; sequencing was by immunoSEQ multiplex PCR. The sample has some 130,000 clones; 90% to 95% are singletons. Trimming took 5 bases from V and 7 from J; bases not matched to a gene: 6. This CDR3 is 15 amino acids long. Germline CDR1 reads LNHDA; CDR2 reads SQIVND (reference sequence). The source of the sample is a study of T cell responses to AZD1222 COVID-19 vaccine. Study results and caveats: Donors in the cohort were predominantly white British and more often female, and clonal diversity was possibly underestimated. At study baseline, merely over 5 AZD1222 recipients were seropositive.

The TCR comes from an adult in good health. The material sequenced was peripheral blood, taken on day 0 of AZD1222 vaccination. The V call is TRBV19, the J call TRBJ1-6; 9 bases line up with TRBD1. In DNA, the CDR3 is TGTGCCAGTAGTGGAGGGACAGGGAACAATTCACCCCTCCACTTT. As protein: CASSGGTGNNSPLHF.